This TCR beta chain was recorded in a study of blood T cell repertoires in COVID-19. V was pared by 3 bases and J by 2 bases, with 8 bases between. The CDR3 spans 14 residues. CDR1 and CDR2 (germline): LNHDA, SQIVND (reference sequence). In the original processing: Counts of nucleated cells, estimated from reference gene primer amplification, were obtained. Using immunoSEQ multiplex PCR, the repertoire was profiled, and TCRdb retains in-frame clones only, with some absent. The V and J calls and clone size were taken over from that table, and D and trimming were inferred from the DNA. The table has about 250,000 clones, around nine tenths seen once.

The receptor's source is a woman aged 40 to 55 who had been exposed to COVID-19. The chain couples TRBV19 to TRBJ1-3; possible D gene TRBD1, 5 bases. The sample taken for sequencing was PBMCs or T cells enriched from blood (not recorded which). The DNA of the CDR3 is TGTGCCAGTAGTATCCAAGGGGCTGGAAACACCATATATTTT. It encodes CASSIQGAGNTIYF.